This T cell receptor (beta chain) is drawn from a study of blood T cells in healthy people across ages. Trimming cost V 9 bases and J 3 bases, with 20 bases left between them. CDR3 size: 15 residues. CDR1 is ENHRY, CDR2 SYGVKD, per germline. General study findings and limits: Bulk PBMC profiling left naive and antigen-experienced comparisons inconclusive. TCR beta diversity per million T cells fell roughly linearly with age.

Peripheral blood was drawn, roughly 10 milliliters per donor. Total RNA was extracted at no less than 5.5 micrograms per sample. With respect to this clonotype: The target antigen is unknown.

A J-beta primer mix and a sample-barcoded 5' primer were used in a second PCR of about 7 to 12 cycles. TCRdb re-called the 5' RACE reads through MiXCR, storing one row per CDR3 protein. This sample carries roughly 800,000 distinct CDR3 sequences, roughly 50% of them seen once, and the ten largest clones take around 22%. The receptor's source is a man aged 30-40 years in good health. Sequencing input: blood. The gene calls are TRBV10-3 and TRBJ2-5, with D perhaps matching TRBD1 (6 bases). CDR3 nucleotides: TGTGCCATTCAGAAAGAGCGCAGGGGAGAAGAGACCCAGTACTTC. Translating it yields CAIQKERRGEETQYF.